This T cell receptor (beta chain) came from a study of T cells after yellow fever vaccination. This clonotype was observed a handful of times. Its antigen is not identified. J gave up 1 base and V 6 bases, and 6 bases lay outside the gene matches. This CDR3 spans 15 amino acids. 5'RACE template switching generated TCR cDNA, adding a universal primer site and UMIs. A single record per CDR3 protein comes from TCRdb applying MiXCR to the 5' RACE reads. The sample has some 300,000 distinct CDR3 sequences, around 8.1% seen once. General study points: After the booster, over 95% of CD4 and 75% to 90% of CD8 primary-response clones were re-detected. Just a small share of clonotypes turned up in the CD4 compartment as well as the CD8 compartment.

Source: PBMCs, taken about 49 days after the first yellow fever vaccination. This chain uses TRBV12-3 or TRBV12-4 with TRBJ1-5, with 7 positions matching TRBD1. The TCR sequence derives from a man aged 18 to 29 who received the YFV17D yellow fever vaccine. The CDR3 sequence: CASRSTGFSNQPQHF. In nucleotides, the CDR3 is TGTGCCAGCAGGTCGACAGGGTTCAGCAATCAGCCCCAGCATTTT.